This T cell receptor beta chain is from a study of T cell responses to AZD1222 COVID-19 vaccine (dated by TCRdb to the early 2020s). Broadly, across the study: AZD1222 recipients given second doses at about 4 weeks or at about 12 weeks were pooled, since spike-specific TCR depth and breadth were not found to differ between the two schedules. A total of around 240 trial participants underwent TCR sequencing, of whom approximately 210 received two doses of AZD1222 and around 26 received two doses of the MenACWY control vaccine. Enrollment into the trials was organized by age into subgroups of 18-55, 56-69 and 70-plus years, and those subgroups contained approximately 150, 30 and 60 TCR-sequenced participants, respectively. Paper-wide results and their limitations: Only a handful of AZD1222 recipients were SARS-CoV-2 seropositive at baseline, limiting conclusions about previously exposed vaccinees. The whole spike protein was spanned by vaccine-associated CD4 TCRs, and dominant responses were seen in regions 160-218 and 743-854. No day 14 peak-response samples were available, so repertoires were characterized only after the peak T cell response. Epitopes outside the regions mutated in the B.1.351 and B.1.1.7 variants were reportedly recognized by nearly half of the unique spike-specific TCRs. Spike-specific TCR breadth and depth rose significantly after two AZD1222 doses compared with day 0 and with MenACWY recipients. In the small 56-69-year group, the increase in depth fell short of significance, most likely because of low power. Participants were mostly white British, with more females than males. The authors suggested clonal diversity may have been underestimated.

The CDR3, cysteine through phenylalanine, is 16 amino acids long. Only the CDR3 DNA is retained, 48 bases long and in frame from the first base. The V end loses 0 bases and the J end loses 5 bases, and a stretch of 14 bases separates them. In the germline V gene, CDR1 corresponds to SGHRS and CDR2 to YFSETQ. The CDR3 regions of human TCRbeta chains were analyzed by immunosequencing. The authors processed their data as follows. Repertoire TCRs were checked for matches against a reference library of SARS-CoV-2-specific TCRs that had been generated using the MIRA antigen-specificity platform. Breadth meant the fraction of unique TCRs that were SARS-CoV-2-associated, whereas depth meant the fraction of total T cells that were SARS-CoV-2-associated. Using the MIRA data, each spike-specific TCR was assigned both to the spike region to which the TCR was reactive and to a CD4 or CD8 class. Log10-transformed breadth and depth values were compared by one-way ANOVA with Sidak's multiple comparisons tests. As stored in TCRdb, this immuneACCESS dataset retains in-frame rearrangements with V and J assigned. A fraction of the clones does not appear; measured against another copy, unresolved V genes explain less than half of the discrepancy, and the remainder lacks a known reason. V and J calls and clone size are copied from that table; D and trimming were computed from the DNA. The table for this sample lists over 120,000 clones; roughly 90% of them were counted only once. The top ten hold about 1.5% of the sample.

With regard to this clone: Its antigen is not yet known. Base quality data are lacking; no much larger clone is found one base away.

According to the study, the label for this sample's time point signals: baseline before first vaccination. Vaccinee samples were obtained from the UK trials COV001 and COV002, which included a single-blind randomized controlled phase 2/3 trial of AZD1222 (ChAdOx1 nCoV-19) in healthy adults. For TCRbeta chain sequencing, PBMC samples from trial participants were taken at day 0 and at day 28 after the second dose. The receptor comes from an adult in good health. This sample comprised peripheral blood, obtained on day 0 of AZD1222 vaccination. This receptor chain uses TRBV5-1 and TRBJ2-2; the best D guess is TRBD1, with 6 bases matching. The CDR3 has the sequence CASSLVAGARTGELFF. The bases are TGCGCCAGCAGCTTGGTAGCAGGGGCGCGAACCGGGGAGCTGTTTTTT.